This TCR beta chain was recorded in a study of T cell repertoires in cytomegalovirus infection. Study summary: Evidence of both CMV infection and a matching HLA type came from public TCR beta signatures. Study conclusions and caveats: What dominated the ex vivo response were HLA-C-restricted CMV-specific TCR beta clonotypes.

TCRdb independently ran MiXCR on the reads; one entry per CDR3 protein. Here the sample spans about 680,000 distinct CDR3 sequences, approximately 24% being singletons. This clonotype came up many times. Its antigen is not identified. This CDR3 spans 12 amino acids. V dropped 6 bases and J dropped 4 bases, with 10 bases sitting between them. Per germline, CDR1 SGHTA and CDR2 FQGNSA. Material: CD8+ T cells from PBMCs. The sequence came from a human donor in good health (CMV status not recorded). Some clones in this sample may be carry-over from other donors' samples. The rearrangement uses TRBV7-2 and TRBJ2-7; D is uncertain. The CDR3 sequence is CASSSRWYEQYF. The CDR3 bases are TGTGCCAGCAGTTCCCGCTGGTACGAGCAGTACTTC.